This TCR beta chain was obtained from a study of beta chain features in type 1 diabetes. In the study overall: Age, gender, cell numbers and subset yield matched between patients and controls. Study observations and caveats: When cDNA is sequenced, cells with high TCR expression could be over-represented. Compared to healthy donors, patients appeared to have naive, central memory and Treg TCRB repertoires that were more alike. The VDJ junctions of type 1 diabetes patients carried fewer insertions and more deletions.

Expressed TCRB transcripts were sequenced because the isolated RNA had all been reverse transcribed beforehand. The repertoire was sequenced with immunoSEQ multiplex PCR; TCRdb's copy has only in-frame clones and lacks some. The table records around 350,000 clones, roughly 12% of them present only once. The CDR3 spans 14 residues. J lost 1 base, V lost 4 bases, and 1 base had no gene match. Germline V lookup: CDR1 SGHAT, CDR2 FQDESV (reference sequence). Note on this clone: Its specificity is unknown.

The genes are TRBV11-1 and TRBJ2-3, with TRBD2 identical over 8 bases. The receptor comes from a man aged 18 to 30 in good health. Material for sequencing was naive CD4+ T cells from blood. CDR3 sequence reads: CASSSGRGTDTQYF. CDR3 coding DNA: TGTGCCAGCAGCTCCGGGAGGGGCACAGATACGCAGTATTTT.